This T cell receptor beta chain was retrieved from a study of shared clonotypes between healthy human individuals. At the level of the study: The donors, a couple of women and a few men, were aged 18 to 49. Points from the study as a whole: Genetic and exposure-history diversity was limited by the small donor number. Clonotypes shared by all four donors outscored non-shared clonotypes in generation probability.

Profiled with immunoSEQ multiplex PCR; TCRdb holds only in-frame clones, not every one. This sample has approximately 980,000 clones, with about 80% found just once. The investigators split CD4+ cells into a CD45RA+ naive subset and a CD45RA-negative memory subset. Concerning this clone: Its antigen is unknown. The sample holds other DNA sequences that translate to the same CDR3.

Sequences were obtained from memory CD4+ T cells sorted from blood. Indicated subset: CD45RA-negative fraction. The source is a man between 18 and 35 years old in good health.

The CDR3 DNA follows: TGTGCCAGCAGTTCCGGGACGAGGGAGCAGTACTTC. It is translated as CASSSGTREQYF. J is TRBJ2-7 and V is TRBV28; tentatively, D is TRBD1 or TRBD2 (5 bases each). CDR3 length: 12 residues. The V gene's germline CDR1 is MDHEN and CDR2 SYDVKM. The germline V and J ends were trimmed by 4 bases and 7 bases, with 11 bases remaining between them. The full variable domain, its missing parts supplied by reference TRBV28 and TRBJ2-7, is DVKVTQSSRYLVKRTGEKVFLECVQDMDHENMFWYRQDPGLGLRLIYFSYDVKMKEKGDIPEGYSVSREKKERFSLILESASTNQTSMYLCASSSGTREQYFGPGTRLTVT.